The 25 T cell receptor beta chains in this list originate from one sample, sequenced in a study of Ad26.COV2.S vaccination and SARS-CoV-2 variants. Regarding treatment: roughly 18 received Ad26.COV2.S at low or high dose, single or two shots; 5 received placebo; per-sample allocation not given. The samples were gathered on day 63 after the first injection of vaccine or placebo. Using immunoSEQ multiplex PCR, the repertoire was profiled, and TCRdb retains in-frame clones only, with some absent. The repertoire holds 200,000 to 250,000 clones, with 85% to 90% as singletons. The input for sequencing was peripheral blood, taken in a trial of Ad26.COV2.S vaccine versus placebo. These receptors were taken from a person between 18 and 65 years old who received the Ad26.COV2.S COVID-19 vaccine or a placebo.

This chain connects TRBV6-5 to TRBJ1-5; 7 bases match TRBD1. The germline V gene encodes CDR1 MNHEY and CDR2 SVGAGI. This CDR3 is 14 amino acids long. V shed 6 bases and J 2 bases; nucleotides not matched to a gene: 4. CDR3 in amino acids: CASSQDRGNQPQHF. DNA of the CDR3: TGTGCCAGCAGCCAAGACAGGGGCAATCAGCCCCAGCATTTT.

This clone was detected only once. The chain has TRBV6-6 and TRBJ1-3; a possible D gene is TRBD1 (6 bases). Trimming took 0 bases from V and 14 from J, leaving 11 bases between them. The V gene's germline CDR1 is MNHNY and CDR2 SVGAGI (reference sequence). The CDR3 runs to 12 residues. Here the CDR3 reads CASSYSGGPVYF. CDR3 DNA sequence: TGTGCCAGCAGTTACTCTGGGGGGCCGGTATATTTT.

The chain combines TRBV11-2 with TRBJ2-7; D unclear. Germline values: CDR1 SGHAT, CDR2 FQNNGV. The V and J ends lost 5 bases and 2 bases respectively, with 4 bases between them. The CDR3 loop spans 11 amino acids. The CDR3, as DNA: TGTGCCAGCAGCGCCGCCTACGAGCAGTACTTC. Translating gives CASSAAYEQYF.

The chain recombines TRBV6-1 with TRBJ2-5; D remains unclear. Germline V gene sequence: CDR1 MNHNS, CDR2 SASEGT. V was cut by 1 base and J by 0 bases, with 9 bases left in between. The CDR3 consists of 15 residues. CDR3 amino acids: CASSEEGVYQETQYF. The CDR3 nucleotides are TGTGCCAGCAGTGAAGAAGGCGTATACCAAGAGACCCAGTACTTC.

This chain connects TRBV7-9 to TRBJ1-1; TRBD1 matches at 9 bases. Germline V CDR1 and CDR2: SEHNR, FQNEAQ (reference sequence). V dropped 5 bases and J dropped 2; count of bases not matched to a gene: 9. The CDR3 spans 16 residues. CDR3 in amino acids: CASSTGQGGVNTEAFF. CDR3 nucleotide sequence: TGTGCCAGCAGCACGGGACAGGGTGGAGTCAACACTGAAGCTTTCTTT.

As DNA, the CDR3 is TGTGCCAGCAGTTTAGCAGTTTTGAACACTGAAGCTTTCTTT. Translated, it gives CASSLAVLNTEAFF. The genes are TRBV28 and TRBJ1-1; no reliable D call. CDR1 is MDHEN, CDR2 SYDVKM, per germline. This CDR3 is 14 amino acids long. V was clipped by 2 bases and J by 0 bases, with 7 bases between them.

This chain uses TRBV7-9 with TRBJ2-7; D is ambiguous. The CDR3 consists of 12 residues. Germline CDR1 SEHNR, CDR2 FQNEAQ (reference sequence). Trimming cost V 5 bases and J 10 bases, with 15 bases left between them. Here the CDR3 reads CASSPAPDLQYF. The CDR3 nucleotides read TGTGCCAGCAGCCCCGCCCCCGACCTTCAGTACTTC.

The genes are TRBV6-5 and TRBJ2-1; 7 nucleotides agree with TRBD1. V lost 4 bases and J lost 4; bases outside the gene matches: 10. The CDR3 totals 16 residues. Germline V gene data show CDR1 as MNHEY and CDR2 as SVGAGI. The CDR3 reads CASSSDTGARYNEQFF. CDR3 coding DNA: TGTGCCAGCAGTTCGGATACAGGGGCGAGGTACAATGAGCAGTTCTTC.

This sequence joins TRBV5-1 and TRBJ2-7; TRBD2 matches 7 bases. Germline V CDR1 and CDR2: SGHRS, YFSETQ. J was trimmed by 1 base and V by 6 bases; bases with no gene match: 10. This CDR3 region has 15 residues. Written as DNA, the CDR3 is TGCGCCAGCACTTTGGGAGGGGCCCCGTCCTACGAGCAGTACTTC. This encodes CASTLGGAPSYEQYF.

The chain couples TRBV30 to TRBJ1-1, with D possibly matching TRBD1 (5 bases). The CDR3 loop spans 12 amino acids. Germline V gives CDR1 GTSNPN, CDR2 SVGIG (reference sequence). The V and J ends lost 8 bases and 0 bases respectively, with 10 bases between them. The CDR3 DNA reads as TGTGCCGCGGGGCGGATGAACACTGAAGCTTTCTTT. It yields the protein CAAGRMNTEAFF.

This clone was seen only once. The CDR3 loop reads CASSPRNSSYNSPLHF. As DNA, the CDR3 is TGTGCCAGCTCACCACGTAACAGCTCTTATAATTCACCCCTCCACTTT. The genes are TRBV18 and TRBJ1-6; the D is unclear. Trimming took off 1 base at V and 4 bases at J, with 11 bases between the two ends. The germline gives CDR1 KGHSH, CDR2 LQKENI. The CDR3 runs to 16 residues.

This clone was seen more than once but under ten times. This rearrangement joins TRBV5-4 to TRBJ1-4; 8 bases match TRBD1. This CDR3 is 14 amino acids long. V shed 4 bases, J shed 5 bases, and the junction held 4 bases outside the gene matches. Germline CDR1 is SGHNT and CDR2 is YYREEE (reference sequence). The CDR3, as DNA: TGTGCCAGCAGCCGGACAGGGTACAATGAAAAACTGTTTTTT. It yields the protein CASSRTGYNEKLFF.

The V call is TRBV4-3, the J call TRBJ1-5, with TRBD1 as a possible D gene (5 bases). There are 14 residues in the CDR3. Germline V CDR1 and CDR2: LGHNA, YSLEER. V was clipped by 0 bases and J by 5 bases, with 8 bases between them. The DNA for the CDR3 is TGCGCCAGCAGCCAAGATAGGGGAGATCAGCCCCAGCATTTT. This sequence encodes CASSQDRGDQPQHF.

Concerning this clone itself: Compared with germline, one end of the junction differs, possibly owing to a read error. The chain carries TRBV28 and TRBJ2-7; TRBD1 aligns across 11 bases. Looked up from germline, CDR1 is MDHEN and CDR2 is SYDVKM. This CDR3 spans 15 amino acids. In DNA form, the CDR3 reads TGTGCCAGCAGTTTATCCCGGACAGGGGGCGGTTTGGGGCGCTTC. Its translation is CASSLSRTGGGLGRF.

The chain links TRBV2 to TRBJ2-1; 7 nucleotides agree with TRBD2. In germline, CDR1 is SNHLY, CDR2 FYNNEI. The CDR3 is 16 residues long. The junction had 16 bases not matched to a gene; V was cut back by 10 bases and J by 4 bases. The DNA of the CDR3 is TGTGCCATCACCCTACAAGCGGCGGGGGAATACAATGAGCAGTTCTTC. It yields the protein CAITLQAAGEYNEQFF.

This rearrangement joins TRBV6-1 to TRBJ1-1; D is possibly TRBD1 (5 bases). This CDR3 contains 15 residues. Germline V gene lookup returns CDR1 MNHNS and CDR2 SASEGT. The V and J ends lost 1 base and 6 bases respectively, with 15 bases between them. The CDR3 bases are TGTGCCAGCAGTGAAGAAAGCAGGGTCTTAGCTGAAGCTTTCTTT. Its translation: CASSEESRVLAEAFF.

The chain links TRBV9 to TRBJ1-4; 9 bases are shared with TRBD1. Germline trimming cut 0 bases from V and 0 bases from J; bases unmatched to any gene: 0. The length of the CDR3 is 16 residues. Germline V lookup: CDR1 SGDLS, CDR2 YYNGEE. In DNA, the CDR3 is TGTGCCAGCAGCGTAGGGGACAGGGCAACTAATGAAAAACTGTTTTTT. Residues: CASSVGDRATNEKLFF.

The V and J genes are TRBV7-3 and TRBJ2-7; D ambiguous. There are 13 residues in the CDR3. Trimming took 4 bases from V and 6 from J, leaving 13 bases between them. Germline CDR1 and CDR2: SGHTA and FQGTGA. The CDR3: CASSWTESGEQYF. As DNA, the CDR3 is TGTGCCAGCAGCTGGACGGAGAGTGGCGAGCAGTACTTC. Variable domain in full (rest from reference TRBV7-3 and TRBJ2-7): GAGVSQTPSNKVTEKGKYVELRCDPISGHTALYWYRQSLGQGPEFLIYFQGTGAADDSGLPNDRFFAVRPEGSVSTLKIQRTERGDSAVYLCASSWTESGEQYFGPGTRLTVT.

The chain joins TRBV19 to TRBJ2-1; 7 bases agree with TRBD2. Germline loops: CDR1 LNHDA, CDR2 SQIVND (reference sequence). Trimming at V came to 1 base and at J to 9 bases, leaving 6 bases not matched to a gene. CDR3 length equals 14 residues. DNA for the CDR3: TGTGCCAGTAGTATAGTTTTGGGCGGGGGTGAGCAGTTCTTC. Its translation: CASSIVLGGGEQFF.

This chain joins TRBV28 and TRBJ2-7; D might be TRBD1 (6 bases). Germline V CDR1 and CDR2: MDHEN, SYDVKM. Between the trimmed V and J ends, which lost 6 bases and 5 bases, there was a span of 14 bases. The CDR3 spans 13 residues. The CDR3 spells CASSETGAHEQYF. The CDR3 DNA reads TGTGCCAGCAGCGAGACAGGAGCCCACGAGCAGTACTTC.

The chain combines TRBV2 with TRBJ1-6; 8 bases are a match to TRBD1. The V gene end was trimmed by 5 bases and the J gene end by 9 bases; junction bases not matched to a gene: 9. Germline V gives CDR1 SNHLY, CDR2 FYNNEI. The CDR3 loop spans 15 amino acids. CDR3 sequence (DNA): TGTGCCAGCAGTCCTACTCAGGGGGCAGGTTCACCCCTCCACTTT. Its protein is CASSPTQGAGSPLHF.

The chain joins TRBV18 to TRBJ2-3, with TRBD1 identical over 7 bases. This CDR3 comprises 17 residues. The germline gives CDR1 KGHSH, CDR2 LQKENI. The trim removed 3 bases at V and 0 bases at J, leaving 9 bases unmatched. CDR3 loop: CASSPGTATSSTDTQYF. The CDR3 nucleotides read TGTGCCAGCTCACCCGGGACAGCCACCTCTAGCACAGATACGCAGTATTTT.

This chain links TRBV30 with TRBJ2-7; D not resolved. The CDR3 runs to 11 residues. In germline, CDR1 is GTSNPN, CDR2 SVGIG (reference sequence). V was shortened by 2 bases and J by 3 bases, with 5 bases between the two germline ends. The CDR3 nucleotides are TGTGCCTGGAGTCTGAACTACGAGCAGTACTTC. It translates to CAWSLNYEQYF.

CDR3 DNA sequence: TGTGCCAGCAGCCAATTTGGAAGTTTAGGCGCCGGGGAGCTGTTTTTT. This translates into CASSQFGSLGAGELFF. V and J are TRBV4-2 and TRBJ2-2; D unresolved. The CDR3 has 16 residues. Germline lookup yields CDR1 LGHNA and CDR2 YNFKEQ. Trimming took 2 bases from V and 6 from J, leaving 16 bases between them.

This clone was picked up one time. This chain uses TRBV7-6 with TRBJ1-1; TRBD1 might be the D (5 bases). Germline assignment: CDR1 SGHVS and CDR2 FNYEAQ. V lost 3 bases to trimming and J lost 4 bases, with 15 bases between them. This CDR3 contains 15 residues. CDR3 DNA sequence: TGTGCCAGCAGCTTCTCATGGGGGGGGAGCACTGAAGCTTTCTTT. This encodes CASSFSWGGSTEAFF.